Listed below are T cell receptor beta chains from one sample, sequenced in a study of PD-L1 blockade in urothelial cancer. Clones were read by immunoSEQ multiplex PCR, and TCRdb kept only the in-frame ones, dropping some. The sample has about 82,000 clones; around 90% are singletons. Source: PBMCs, taken around atezolizumab (anti-PD-L1) treatment. The receptors here all came from a woman in her sixties or seventies with urothelial cancer. Each CDR3 is given with its conserved first and last residue. The D gene is left open where the match is weak. A row's size may be missing; if present it is once, few, many or a size class.

d_call,j_call,clone_size,v_call,cdr3_nt,cdr3_aa
-,TRBJ2-2,-,TRBV5-6,TGTGCCAGCAGCCTGGGACTCCTTGCCGGGGAGCTGTTTTTT,CASSLGLLAGELFF
TRBD1,TRBJ1-1,-,TRBV6-1,TGTGCCAGCAGTGCGGGGACAGGGCAGGACACTGAAGCTTTCTTT,CASSAGTGQDTEAFF
TRBD2,TRBJ2-1,-,TRBV27,TGTGCCAGCAGTTTTGGTCTAGCGGGTGGCAATGAGCAGTTCTTC,CASSFGLAGGNEQFF
TRBD2,TRBJ2-7,-,TRBV19,TGTGCCAGTAGTTCATTGGGGGGGAACTACGAGCAGTACTTC,CASSSLGGNYEQYF
TRBD1,TRBJ1-2,-,TRBV9,TGTGCCAGCAGCGTCGGGGACAGGGATGGCGGCTACACCTTC,CASSVGDRDGGYTF
-,TRBJ2-5,-,TRBV27,TGTGCCAGCAGTCTAACTCGACAAGGCCAAGAGACCCAGTACTTC,CASSLTRQGQETQYF
-,TRBJ2-7,few,TRBV28,TGTGCCAGCAGTCCCGGGGTATCCTACGAGCAGTACTTC,CASSPGVSYEQYF
-,TRBJ1-1,-,TRBV19,TGTGCCAGTAGTATAGAACACAGTGTGCCAACTGAAGCTTTCTTT,CASSIEHSVPTEAFF
-,TRBJ2-5,few,TRBV18,TGTGCCAGCTCACCGTCCGCTCAGGAGACCCAGTACTTC,CASSPSAQETQYF
-,TRBJ2-5,-,TRBV5-6,TGTGCCAGCAGCTTTTACGGGACTCAAGAGACCCAGTACTTC,CASSFYGTQETQYF
TRBD1,TRBJ2-3,few,TRBV5-1,TGCGCCAGCAGCGCAGACAGGGGCGAGCAGTATTTT,CASSADRGEQYF
TRBD1,TRBJ2-2,-,TRBV6-5,TGTGCCAGCAGTCTGACAGGGTCGAACACCGGGGAGCTGTTTTTT,CASSLTGSNTGELFF
-,TRBJ2-1,-,TRBV25-1,TGTGCCAGCACGACAGCTTACTCCTACAATGAGCAGTTCTTC,CASTTAYSYNEQFF
-,TRBJ2-7,-,TRBV28,TGTGCCAGCAGTCTAGGGAGCTCCTACGAGCAGTACTTC,CASSLGSSYEQYF
TRBD1,TRBJ2-7,-,TRBV5-1,TGCGCCAGCAGCTCGGCGACAGGGGGCCAAGTGTACGAGCAGTACTTC,CASSSATGGQVYEQYF
-,TRBJ2-5,-,TRBV30,TGTGCCTGGAGCAGGACTCTCGGGGAGACCCAGTACTTC,CAWSRTLGETQYF
-,TRBJ2-1,-,TRBV2,TGTGCCAGCAATAGAGGACTTGAGCAGTTCTTC,CASNRGLEQFF
-,TRBJ2-7,-,TRBV21-1,TGTGCCAGCAGCAGACGCAGCGGGAGGTCCCCCTACGAGCAGTACTTC,CASSRRSGRSPYEQYF
TRBD1,TRBJ1-1,-,TRBV18,TGTGCCAGCTCGACAGGGAAGGGGATCGGGGTGAACACTGAAGCTTTCTTT,CASSTGKGIGVNTEAFF
-,TRBJ2-5,few,TRBV7-8,TGTGCCAGCAGCTTACCAGGGCGAAGTGGGGAGACCCAGTACTTC,CASSLPGRSGETQYF
-,TRBJ2-3,-,TRBV27,TGTGCCAGCAGTTTAAGGGGCGCATACGTTGCAGATACGCAGTATTTT,CASSLRGAYVADTQYF
-,TRBJ2-3,-,TRBV4-2,TGTGCCAGCAGCCAAGAGCGGAGCGGGACAGATACGCAGTATTTT,CASSQERSGTDTQYF